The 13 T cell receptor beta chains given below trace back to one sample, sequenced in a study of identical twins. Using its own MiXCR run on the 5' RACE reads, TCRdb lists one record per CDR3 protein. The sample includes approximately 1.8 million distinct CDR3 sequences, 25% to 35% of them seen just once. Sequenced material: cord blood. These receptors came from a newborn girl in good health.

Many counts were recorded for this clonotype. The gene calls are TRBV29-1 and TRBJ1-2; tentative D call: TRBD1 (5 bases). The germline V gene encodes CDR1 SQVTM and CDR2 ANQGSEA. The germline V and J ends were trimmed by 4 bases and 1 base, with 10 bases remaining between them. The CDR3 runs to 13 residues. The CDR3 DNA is TGCAGCGTTGGACAGCGCATTAACTATGGCTACACCTTC. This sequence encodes CSVGQRINYGYTF.

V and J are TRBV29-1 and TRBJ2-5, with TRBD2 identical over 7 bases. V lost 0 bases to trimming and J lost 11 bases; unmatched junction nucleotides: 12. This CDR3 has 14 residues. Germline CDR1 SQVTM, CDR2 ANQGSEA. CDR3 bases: TGCAGCGTTGAAGAAATAAGGACTAGATATGAGCAGTACTTC. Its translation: CSVEEIRTRYEQYF.

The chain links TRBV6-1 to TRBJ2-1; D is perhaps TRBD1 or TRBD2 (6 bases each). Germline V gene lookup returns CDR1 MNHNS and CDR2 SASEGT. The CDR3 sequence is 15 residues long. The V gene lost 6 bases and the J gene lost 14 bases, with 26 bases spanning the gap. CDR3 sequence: CASSLGGGSAIRKFF. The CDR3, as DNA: TGTGCCAGCAGCCTTGGAGGGGGTAGCGCCATTAGAAAGTTCTTC.

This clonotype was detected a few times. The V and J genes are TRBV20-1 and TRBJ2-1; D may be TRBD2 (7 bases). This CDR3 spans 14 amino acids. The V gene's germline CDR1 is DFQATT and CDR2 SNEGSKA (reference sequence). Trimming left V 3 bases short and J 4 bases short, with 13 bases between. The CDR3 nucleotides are TGCAGTGCTAGGAGGGGGGGCCGGTACAATGAGCAGTTCTTC. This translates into CSARRGGRYNEQFF.

In DNA form, the CDR3 reads TGTGCCAGCAGCTTAGACCCTAGCGGGGGGGGTTCAGATACGCAGTATTTT. It translates to CASSLDPSGGGSDTQYF. The chain links TRBV11-2 to TRBJ2-3; 12 bases agree with TRBD2. The CDR3 sequence is 17 residues long. The J segment lost 4 bases and the V segment lost 0 bases, leaving 5 bases of the junction unmatched. Germline lookup yields CDR1 SGHAT and CDR2 FQNNGV.

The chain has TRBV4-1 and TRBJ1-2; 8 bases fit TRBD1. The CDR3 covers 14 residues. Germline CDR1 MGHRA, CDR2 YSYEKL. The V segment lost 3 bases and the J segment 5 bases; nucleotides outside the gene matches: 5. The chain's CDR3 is CASSQPGQAYGYTF. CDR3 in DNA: TGCGCCAGCAGCCAGCCGGGACAGGCATATGGCTACACCTTC.

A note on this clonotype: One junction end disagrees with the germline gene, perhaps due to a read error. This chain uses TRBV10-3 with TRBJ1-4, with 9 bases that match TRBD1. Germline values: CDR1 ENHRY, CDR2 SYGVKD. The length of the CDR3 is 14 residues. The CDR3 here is CATSDTGGNEKLFF. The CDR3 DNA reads TGTGCCACCAGTGACACAGGGGGCAATGAAAAACTGTTTTTT.

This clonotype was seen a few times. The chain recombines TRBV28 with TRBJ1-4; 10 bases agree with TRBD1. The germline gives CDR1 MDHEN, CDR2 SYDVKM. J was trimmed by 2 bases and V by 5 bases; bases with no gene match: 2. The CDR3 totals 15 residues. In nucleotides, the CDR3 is TGTGCCAGCAGTCGGGACAGGGGCACTAATGAAAAACTGTTTTTT. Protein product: CASSRDRGTNEKLFF.

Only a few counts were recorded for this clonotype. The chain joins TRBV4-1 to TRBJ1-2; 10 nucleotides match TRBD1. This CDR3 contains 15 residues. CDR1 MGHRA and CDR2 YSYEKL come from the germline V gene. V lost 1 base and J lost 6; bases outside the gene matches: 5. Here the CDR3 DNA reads TGCGCCAGCAGCCAAGTCCCCGGGACAGGGGATGGCTACACCTTC. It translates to CASSQVPGTGDGYTF.

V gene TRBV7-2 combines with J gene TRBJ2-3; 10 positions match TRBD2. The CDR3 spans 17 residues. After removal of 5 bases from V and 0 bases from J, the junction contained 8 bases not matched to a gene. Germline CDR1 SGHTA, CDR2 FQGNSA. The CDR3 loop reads CASSLIVAGGSTDTQYF. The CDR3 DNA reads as TGTGCCAGCAGCCTCATAGTAGCGGGAGGAAGCACAGATACGCAGTATTTT.

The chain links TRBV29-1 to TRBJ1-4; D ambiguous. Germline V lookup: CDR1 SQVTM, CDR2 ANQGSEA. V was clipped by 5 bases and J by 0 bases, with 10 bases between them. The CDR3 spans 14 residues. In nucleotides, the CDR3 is TGCAGCGTTTCTGACACCACAACTAATGAAAAACTGTTTTTT. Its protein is CSVSDTTTNEKLFF.

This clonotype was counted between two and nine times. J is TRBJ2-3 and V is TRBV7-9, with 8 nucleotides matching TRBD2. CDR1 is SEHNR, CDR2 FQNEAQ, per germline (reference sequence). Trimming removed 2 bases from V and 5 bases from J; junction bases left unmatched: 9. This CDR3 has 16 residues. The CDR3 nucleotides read TGTGCCAGCAGCTTATCCAGACTAGCGCCTAAAGATACGCAGTATTTT. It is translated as CASSLSRLAPKDTQYF.

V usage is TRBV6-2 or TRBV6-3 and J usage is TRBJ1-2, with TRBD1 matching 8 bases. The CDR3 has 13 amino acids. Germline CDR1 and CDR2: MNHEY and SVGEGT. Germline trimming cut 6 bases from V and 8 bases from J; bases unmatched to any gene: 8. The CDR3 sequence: CASRPTGGKGYTF. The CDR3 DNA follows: TGTGCCAGCAGACCTACAGGGGGGAAGGGCTACACCTTC.